This T cell receptor beta chain was sequenced in a study of T-cell reconstitution after alpha-beta-depleted transplantation in children. Whole-study results and caveats: Hyperexpanded clones declined; after one year, newly produced T cells mostly supplied diversity. In some patients, recipient T cells and intrathymic progenitors surviving conditioning explained high day-60 diversity.

The TCRbeta library was prepared with unique molecular identifiers. TCRdb reprocessed the PCR reads via MiXCR and lists one record per CDR3 protein. This table holds about 590,000 distinct CDR3 sequences, around 13% found once. CDR3 size: 16 residues. V gave up 1 base and J gave up 7 bases; unmatched junction bases: 9. This clonotype has more than one count but fewer than ten. The antigen remains unidentified. The specimen was PBMCs, mostly from graft donor cells, collected 360 days after TCRalphabeta/CD19-depleted stem cell transplant. The rearrangement links TRBV12-3 or TRBV12-4 to TRBJ2-1, with 8 bases matching TRBD2. The clonotype comes from a male patient under 18 who had a stem cell transplant for acute myeloid leukemia, so the T cells may come from the graft donor. This chain's CDR3 is CASSLVLAGLGNEQFF. Written as DNA, the CDR3 is TGTGCCAGCAGTTTAGTCCTAGCGGGTTTAGGAAATGAGCAGTTCTTC.